This T cell receptor beta chain originates from a study of T cells in localized non-small cell lung cancer. With 4 bases removed from V and 2 bases from J, the gap between germline ends came to 21 bases. The CDR3 loop spans 16 amino acids. Germline CDR1 is GTSNPN and CDR2 is SVGIG (reference sequence). Assay used: immunoSEQ multiplex PCR; TCRdb lists only in-frame clones, some missing. The repertoire has 45,000 to 60,000 clones, about four fifths of them found once; the top ten carry just under 20%. This receptor was taken from a female donor at least 60 years old with stage II squamous cell lung carcinoma. This chain uses TRBV30 with TRBJ2-7; TRBD2 is a possible D gene (6 bases). Sequenced here: peripheral blood, sampled before any cancer treatment. CDR3 amino acids: CAWISLACSSTYEQYF. CDR3 coding DNA: TGTGCCTGGATTTCTCTAGCGTGTTCTTCCACCTACGAGCAGTACTTC.